Below, one T cell receptor beta chain is given with its context. There were TCR beta CDR3 regions amplified from RNA transcripts. Using the HTBI primer set, a first-round RT-PCR was run on the TCR CDR3. Using its own MiXCR run on the multiplex PCR reads, TCRdb lists one record per CDR3 protein. This sample carries some 770,000 distinct CDR3 sequences, 16% of them seen once, and the ten largest clones take over 7.5%. V was shortened by 2 bases and J by 4 bases, with 8 bases between the two germline ends. Germline V gene data show CDR1 as KGHSH and CDR2 as LQKENI. The CDR3 extends over 13 amino acids. Any patient presenting with uncontrolled infection, other autoimmune disease, pregnancy or lactation was left out. This sample was taken from a study of T cells in Graves' hyperthyroidism and ophthalmopathy.

This clonotype was sampled from a man younger than 35 with Graves' hyperthyroidism. Sequences were obtained from blood. This rearrangement joins TRBV18 to TRBJ1-1; D remains unclear. CDR3 sequence reads: CASSPRGRTEAFF. The CDR3 nucleotides are TGTGCCAGCTCACCAAGAGGGCGCACTGAAGCTTTCTTT. The entire variable domain, with the rest obtained from reference TRBV18 and TRBJ1-1, is as follows: NAGVMQNPRHLVRRRGQEARLRCSPMKGHSHVYWYRQLPEEGLKFMVYLQKENIIDESGMPKERFSAEFPKEGPSILRIQQVVRGDSAAYFCASSPRGRTEAFFGQGTRLTVV.